This T cell receptor beta chain appears in the sequencing data of a study of cytomegalovirus exposure and HLA in healthy donors. Study in general: HLA-typed donors were the source of about 85 million unique TCRs, which an early data release held. Under 90% of 300 to 450 genotyped donors fell in the Caucasian-associated ancestry cluster.

Germline V lookup: CDR1 SEHNR, CDR2 FQNEAQ (reference sequence). Unmatched junction bases numbered 5, after V lost 3 bases and J lost 7 bases. The length of the CDR3 is 16 residues. Vbeta (60) and Jbeta (13) primers were used in the PCR. This table comes from immunoSEQ multiplex PCR, and its TCRdb copy is limited to in-frame clones, with some not included. The sample has about 84,000 clones, roughly 78% seen once. The study's findings and limits: Reports showed the classifier diagnosing cytomegalovirus status with high specificity and sensitivity. With DRB1 most and HLA-C fewest, TCR association rates differed between HLA loci in a later analysis.

Details on this clone: Its target is not known.

The TCR comes from a male donor in good health and CMV-seropositive. The V call is TRBV7-9, the J call TRBJ2-1; 14 bases align to TRBD2. The sequenced material came from PBMCs. This CDR3 is CASSFGTSGRVNEQFF. DNA of the CDR3: TGTGCCAGCAGCTTCGGGACTAGCGGGAGAGTAAATGAGCAGTTCTTC.